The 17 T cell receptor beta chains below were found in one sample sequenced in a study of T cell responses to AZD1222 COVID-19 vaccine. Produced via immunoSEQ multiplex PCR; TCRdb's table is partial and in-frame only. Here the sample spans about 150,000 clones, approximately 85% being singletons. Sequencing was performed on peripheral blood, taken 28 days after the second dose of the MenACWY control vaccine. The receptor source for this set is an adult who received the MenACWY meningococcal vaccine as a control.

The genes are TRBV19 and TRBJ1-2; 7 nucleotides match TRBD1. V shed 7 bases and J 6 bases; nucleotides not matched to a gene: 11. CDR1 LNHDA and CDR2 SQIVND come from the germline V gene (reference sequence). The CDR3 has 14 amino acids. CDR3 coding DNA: TGTGCCAGTAACGAGAGGGGGCGCGAGAATGGCTACACCTTC. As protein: CASNERGRENGYTF.

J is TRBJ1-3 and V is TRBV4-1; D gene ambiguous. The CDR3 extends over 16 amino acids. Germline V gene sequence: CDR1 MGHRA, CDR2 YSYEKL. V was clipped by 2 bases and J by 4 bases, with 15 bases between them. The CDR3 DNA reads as TGCGCCAGCAGCCAACCCAGGTTAATCGCCGGAAACACCATATATTTT. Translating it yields CASSQPRLIAGNTIYF.

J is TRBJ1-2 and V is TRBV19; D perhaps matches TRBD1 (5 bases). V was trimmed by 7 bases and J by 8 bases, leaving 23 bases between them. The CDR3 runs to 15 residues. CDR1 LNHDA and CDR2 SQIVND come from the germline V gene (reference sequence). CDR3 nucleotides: TGTGCCAGTAATCCTTCACCCGGGGACCGTGGGGGCTACACCTTC. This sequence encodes CASNPSPGDRGGYTF.

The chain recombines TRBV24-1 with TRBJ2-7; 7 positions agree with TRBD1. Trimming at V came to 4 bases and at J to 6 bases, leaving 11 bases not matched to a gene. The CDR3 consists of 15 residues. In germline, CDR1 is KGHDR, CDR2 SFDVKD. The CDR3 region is CATSDPTRTGSEQYF. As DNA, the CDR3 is TGTGCCACCAGTGACCCTACCCGGACAGGTTCCGAGCAGTACTTC.

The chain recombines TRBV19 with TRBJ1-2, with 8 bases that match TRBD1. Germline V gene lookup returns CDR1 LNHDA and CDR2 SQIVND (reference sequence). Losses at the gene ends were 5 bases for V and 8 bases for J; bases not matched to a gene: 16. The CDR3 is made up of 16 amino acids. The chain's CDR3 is CASSSADPGRQGGYTF. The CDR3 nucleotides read TGTGCCAGTAGTTCCGCGGACCCGGGCCGACAGGGGGGCTACACCTTC.

The CDR3 region is CASSDQGAAGELFF. In DNA, the CDR3 is TGCGCCAGCAGCGACCAGGGGGCGGCCGGGGAGCTGTTTTTT. V usage is TRBV5-1 and J usage is TRBJ2-2; 8 bases agree with TRBD1. CDR3 size: 14 residues. V shed 4 bases, J shed 6 bases, and the junction held 5 bases outside the gene matches. Germline V CDR1 and CDR2: SGHRS, YFSETQ.

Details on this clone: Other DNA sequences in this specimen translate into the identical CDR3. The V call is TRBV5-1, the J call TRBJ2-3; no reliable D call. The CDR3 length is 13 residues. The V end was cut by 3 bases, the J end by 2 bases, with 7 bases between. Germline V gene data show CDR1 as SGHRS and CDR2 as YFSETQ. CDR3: CASSSLPTDTQYF. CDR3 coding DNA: TGCGCCAGCAGCTCACTCCCCACAGATACGCAGTATTTT. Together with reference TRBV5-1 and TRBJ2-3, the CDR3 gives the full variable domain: KAGVTQTPRYLIKTRGQQVTLSCSPISGHRSVSWYQQTPGQGLQFLFEYFSETQRNKGNFPGRFSGRQFSNSRSEMNVSTLELGDSALYLCASSSLPTDTQYFGPGTRLTVL.

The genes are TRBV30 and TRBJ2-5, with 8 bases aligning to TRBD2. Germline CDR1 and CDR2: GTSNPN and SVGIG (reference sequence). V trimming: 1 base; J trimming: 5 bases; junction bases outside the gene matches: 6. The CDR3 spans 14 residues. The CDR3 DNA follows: TGTGCCTGGAGTGCCGGGGGGGGATTTGAGACCCAGTACTTC. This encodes CAWSAGGGFETQYF.

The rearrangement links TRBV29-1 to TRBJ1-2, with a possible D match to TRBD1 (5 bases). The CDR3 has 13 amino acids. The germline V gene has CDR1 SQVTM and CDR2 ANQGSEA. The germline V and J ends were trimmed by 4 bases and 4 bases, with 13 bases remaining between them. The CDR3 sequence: CSVGDGILYGYTF. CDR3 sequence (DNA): TGCAGCGTTGGGGACGGAATCCTCTATGGCTACACCTTC.

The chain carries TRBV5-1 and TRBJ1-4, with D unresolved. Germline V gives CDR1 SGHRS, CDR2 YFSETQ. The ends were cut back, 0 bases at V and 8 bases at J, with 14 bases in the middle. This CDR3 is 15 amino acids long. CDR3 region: CASSLAPSSEEKLFF. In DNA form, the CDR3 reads TGCGCCAGCAGCTTGGCCCCCTCGTCGGAGGAAAAACTGTTTTTT.

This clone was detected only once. The CDR3 sequence: CASSQGGSSGRAVNEQFF. The CDR3 region has the DNA TGTGCCAGCAGCCAAGGAGGGTCTAGCGGGAGGGCGGTCAATGAGCAGTTCTTC. J is TRBJ2-1 and V is TRBV3-1 (or the pseudogene TRBV3-2), with 12 bases identical to TRBD2. The trim removed 1 base at V and 6 bases at J, leaving 10 bases unmatched. The CDR3 is made up of 18 amino acids. Per the germline V gene, CDR1 is LGHDT and CDR2 is YNNKEL (reference sequence).

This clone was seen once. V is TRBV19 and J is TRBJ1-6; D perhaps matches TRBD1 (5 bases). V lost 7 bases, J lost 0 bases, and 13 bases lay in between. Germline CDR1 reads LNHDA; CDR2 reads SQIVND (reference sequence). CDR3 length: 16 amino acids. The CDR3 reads CASNGEGSSYNSPLHF. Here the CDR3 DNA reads TGTGCCAGTAATGGGGAGGGGAGCTCCTATAATTCACCCCTCCACTTT.

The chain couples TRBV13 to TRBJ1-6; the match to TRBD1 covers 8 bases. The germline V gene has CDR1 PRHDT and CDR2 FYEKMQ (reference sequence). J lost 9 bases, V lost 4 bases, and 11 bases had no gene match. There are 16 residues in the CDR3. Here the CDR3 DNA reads TGTGCCAGCAGCTCACGGCAACAGGGGGAAAGTTCACCCCTCCACTTT. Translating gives CASSSRQQGESSPLHF.

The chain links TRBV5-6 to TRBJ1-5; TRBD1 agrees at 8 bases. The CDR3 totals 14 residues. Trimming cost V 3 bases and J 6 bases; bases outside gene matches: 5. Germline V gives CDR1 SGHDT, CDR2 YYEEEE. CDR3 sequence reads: CASSSLQGGQPQHF. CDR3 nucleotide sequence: TGTGCCAGCAGCTCGCTACAGGGGGGTCAGCCCCAGCATTTT.

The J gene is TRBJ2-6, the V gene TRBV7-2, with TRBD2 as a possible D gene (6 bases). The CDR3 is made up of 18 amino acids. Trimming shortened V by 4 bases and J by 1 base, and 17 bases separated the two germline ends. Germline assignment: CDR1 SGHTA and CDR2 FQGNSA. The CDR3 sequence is CASSSLGGAFSGANVLTF. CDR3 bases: TGTGCCAGCAGCTCCCTAGGAGGGGCATTTTCTGGGGCCAACGTCCTGACTTTC.

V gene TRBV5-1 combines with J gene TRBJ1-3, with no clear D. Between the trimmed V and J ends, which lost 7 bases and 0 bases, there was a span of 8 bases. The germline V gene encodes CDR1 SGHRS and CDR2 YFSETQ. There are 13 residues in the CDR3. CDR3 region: CASGSTSGNTIYF. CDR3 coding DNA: TGCGCCAGCGGATCCACCTCTGGAAACACCATATATTTT.

CDR3 loop: CASSITAYGYTF. The DNA for the CDR3 is TGTGCCAGCAGTATAACAGCTTATGGCTACACCTTC. The chain is built from TRBV28 and TRBJ1-2; D remains ambiguous. Germline V gene sequence: CDR1 MDHEN, CDR2 SYDVKM. Between the trimmed V and J ends, which lost 5 bases and 5 bases, there was a span of 9 bases. The CDR3 sequence is 12 residues long.